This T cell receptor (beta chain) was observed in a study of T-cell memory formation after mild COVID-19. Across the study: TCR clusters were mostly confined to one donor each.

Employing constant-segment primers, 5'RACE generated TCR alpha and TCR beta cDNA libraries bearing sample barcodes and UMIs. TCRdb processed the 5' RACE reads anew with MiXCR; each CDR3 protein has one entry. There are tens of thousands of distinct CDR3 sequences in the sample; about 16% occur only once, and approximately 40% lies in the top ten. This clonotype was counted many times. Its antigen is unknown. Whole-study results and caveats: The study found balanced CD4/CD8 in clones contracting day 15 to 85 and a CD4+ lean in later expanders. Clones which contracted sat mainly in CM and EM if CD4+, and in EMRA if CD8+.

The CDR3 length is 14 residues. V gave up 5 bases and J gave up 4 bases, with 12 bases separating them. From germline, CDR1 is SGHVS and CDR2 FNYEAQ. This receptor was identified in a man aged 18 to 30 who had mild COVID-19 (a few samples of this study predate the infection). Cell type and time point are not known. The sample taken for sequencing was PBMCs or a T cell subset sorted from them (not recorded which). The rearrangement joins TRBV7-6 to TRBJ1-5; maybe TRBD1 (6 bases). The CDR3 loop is CASSPDRPNQPQHF. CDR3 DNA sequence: TGTGCCAGCAGCCCCGACAGGCCGAATCAGCCCCAGCATTTT. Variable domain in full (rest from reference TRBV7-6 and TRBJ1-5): GAGVSQSPRYKVTKRGQDVALRCDPISGHVSLYWYRQALGQGPEFLTYFNYEAQQDKSGLPNDRFSAERPEGSISTLTIQRTEQRDSAMYRCASSPDRPNQPQHFGDGTRLSIL.